Each of the 25 T cell receptor beta chains below was sequenced from the same sample in a study of blood T cell repertoires in COVID-19. Assay used: immunoSEQ multiplex PCR; TCRdb lists only in-frame clones, some missing. The sample lists approximately 440,000 clones, about nine tenths occurring once. The sequenced sample consisted of peripheral blood. All receptors come from a woman aged 45-65 years with COVID-19, enrolled during active disease.

The V call is TRBV27, the J call TRBJ2-3; TRBD2 matches 7 bases. CDR1 and CDR2 from the germline V gene are MNHEY and SMNVEV (reference sequence). Trimming took 6 bases from V and 4 from J; bases not matched to a gene: 10. The CDR3 contains 15 residues. The CDR3 here is CASRGRGGRADTQYF. The CDR3 bases are TGTGCCAGCAGGGGGAGGGGAGGGCGCGCAGATACGCAGTATTTT.

Of note for this clone: The sample has other DNA sequences that encode this CDR3 too. The rearrangement joins TRBV3-1 (or the pseudogene TRBV3-2) to TRBJ2-1; 10 nucleotides align to TRBD2. The CDR3 totals 16 residues. Germline CDR1 LGHDT, CDR2 YNNKEL (reference sequence). V lost 1 base, J lost 4 bases, and 4 bases stayed unmatched. The CDR3 sequence is CASSQGLAGSYNEQFF. CDR3 DNA: TGTGCCAGCAGCCAAGGACTAGCGGGTTCTTACAATGAGCAGTTCTTC.

The J gene is TRBJ1-1, the V gene TRBV4-1, with D unclear. Germline lookup yields CDR1 MGHRA and CDR2 YSYEKL. Trimming removed 4 bases from V and 1 base from J, with 13 bases in between. This CDR3 is built from 15 residues. CDR3 sequence: CASSLRTGRNTEAFF. The CDR3 bases are TGCGCCAGCAGCCTCCGGACGGGGAGGAACACTGAAGCTTTCTTT.

The CDR3 nucleotides read TGTGCCAGCAGCCCAGGGTACGGCCAAGAGACCCAGTACTTC. Translating gives CASSPGYGQETQYF. J is TRBJ2-5 and V is TRBV7-9; a possible D gene is TRBD1 (5 bases). Germline V CDR1 and CDR2: SEHNR, FQNEAQ (reference sequence). Trimming removed 5 bases from V and 1 base from J, with 11 bases in between. This CDR3 is 14 amino acids long.

This clone was counted a single time. J is TRBJ2-7 and V is TRBV27, with D possibly matching TRBD2 (6 bases). Germline CDR1 MNHEY, CDR2 SMNVEV (reference sequence). The CDR3 covers 16 residues. Trimming took 0 bases from V and 0 from J, leaving 12 bases between them. CDR3 sequence reads: CASSLSASAYSYEQYF. CDR3 nucleotides: TGTGCCAGCAGTTTATCGGCTAGCGCTTACTCCTACGAGCAGTACTTC.

This clone was seen once. J is TRBJ2-7 and V is TRBV6-5; D remains unclear. Per germline, CDR1 MNHEY and CDR2 SVGAGI. Deletions cut 8 bases from V and 1 base from J, with 6 bases between. The CDR3 is made up of 11 amino acids. This chain's CDR3 is CASAPSYEQYF. In DNA, the CDR3 is TGTGCCAGCGCGCCATCCTACGAGCAGTACTTC.

This chain links TRBV3-1 (or the pseudogene TRBV3-2) with TRBJ2-7; 8 bases map to TRBD1. The CDR3 has 16 amino acids. The ends lost 4 bases at V and 2 bases at J; junction bases unmatched: 10. The germline V gene encodes CDR1 LGHDT and CDR2 YNNKEL (reference sequence). CDR3 coding DNA: TGTGCCAGCAGCCCCCACCAGGGGGCCATTCCCTACGAGCAGTACTTC. Translating gives CASSPHQGAIPYEQYF.

The chain links TRBV7-3 to TRBJ2-3, with a possible D match to TRBD2 (7 bases). Trimming cost V 5 bases and J 0 bases, with 18 bases left between them. The CDR3 extends over 17 amino acids. Germline values: CDR1 SGHTA, CDR2 FQGTGA. CDR3 sequence reads: CASSPDGGAASTDTQYF. CDR3 nucleotide sequence: TGTGCCAGCAGCCCTGATGGGGGGGCCGCTAGCACAGATACGCAGTATTTT.

The J gene is TRBJ1-5, the V gene TRBV5-8, with D tentatively TRBD1 (6 bases). The CDR3 contains 16 residues. Germline V CDR1 and CDR2: SGHTS, YDEGEE. V shed 5 bases and J shed 2 bases, with 17 bases lying between them. CDR3: CASSLGQTSRNQPQHF. CDR3 DNA sequence: TGTGCCAGCAGTTTAGGACAGACCTCGCGCAATCAGCCCCAGCATTTT.

The genes are TRBV10-3 and TRBJ2-3; 8 bases are shared with TRBD2. CDR1 ENHRY and CDR2 SYGVKD come from the germline V gene. This CDR3 has 14 amino acids. V trimming: 10 bases; J trimming: 2 bases; junction bases outside the gene matches: 8. CDR3 sequence reads: CATRELADTDTQYF. The DNA for the CDR3 is TGTGCCACGCGTGAACTAGCGGACACAGATACGCAGTATTTT.

V is TRBV4-2 and J is TRBJ1-2, with 7 bases lining up with TRBD1. CDR3 length: 16 residues. V dropped 0 bases and J dropped 6; count of bases not matched to a gene: 10. In germline, CDR1 is LGHNA, CDR2 YNFKEQ. The CDR3 protein is CASSQEGDRVSDGYTF. DNA for the CDR3: TGTGCCAGCAGCCAAGAAGGAGACAGGGTATCCGATGGCTACACCTTC.

J is TRBJ1-2 and V is TRBV30, with D possibly matching TRBD1 (5 bases). Trimming pared 4 bases from V and 4 bases from J, leaving 16 bases between. This CDR3 comprises 14 residues. The V gene's germline CDR1 is GTSNPN and CDR2 SVGIG (reference sequence). CDR3 in DNA: TGTGCCTGGATGACAAACAGGCGGGGCTATGGCTACACCTTC. Translated, it gives CAWMTNRRGYGYTF. The complete variable domain, with remaining parts taken from reference TRBV30 and TRBJ1-2, reads SQTIHQWPATLVQPVGSPLSLECTVEGTSNPNLYWYRQAAGRGLQLLFYSVGIGQISSEVPQNLSASRPQDRQFILSSKKLLLSDSGFYLCAWMTNRRGYGYTFGSGTRLTVV.

Comment on this clone: This sample also contains other DNA sequences that code for the same CDR3. The J gene is TRBJ2-7, the V gene TRBV28; 7 positions match TRBD1. The CDR3 extends over 14 amino acids. Germline V gives CDR1 MDHEN, CDR2 SYDVKM. V dropped 4 bases and J dropped 1; count of bases not matched to a gene: 4. CDR3: CASSSPGGSYEQYF. CDR3 in DNA: TGTGCCAGCAGTTCCCCAGGGGGATCCTACGAGCAGTACTTC.

Turning to this clone: No DNA is shown, since the ends of the CDR3 on it are uncertain; the CDR3 is the one TCRdb lists. This chain's CDR3 is CASSLVGPGSGEFF. This chain uses TRBV11-2 with TRBJ2-1; TRBD2, the table's D call, was not compared with the DNA. Germline V lookup: CDR1 SGHAT, CDR2 FQNNGV. The CDR3 is 14 residues long, counting both termini.

The CDR3 is CASSEEQYYEQYF. The CDR3 coding sequence is TGTGCCAGCAGTGAGGAACAGTACTACGAGCAGTACTTC. The V and J genes are TRBV2 and TRBJ2-7; D uncertain. Germline CDR1 is SNHLY and CDR2 is FYNNEI. Trimming stripped 3 bases from V and 3 bases from J, with 9 bases between. This CDR3 contains 13 residues.

CDR3 loop: CASSLPSGGTVGTDTQYF. The CDR3 nucleotides read TGTGCCAGCAGCTTGCCTAGCGGGGGCACTGTCGGCACAGATACGCAGTATTTT. This rearrangement joins TRBV5-4 to TRBJ2-3; 10 nucleotides agree with TRBD2. The CDR3 runs to 18 residues. Germline V gives CDR1 SGHNT, CDR2 YYREEE (reference sequence). J lost 1 base, V lost 1 base, and 9 bases had no gene match.

V gene TRBV5-4 combines with J gene TRBJ1-6; D unclear. This CDR3 region has 14 residues. V lost 5 bases, J lost 8 bases, and 14 bases lay in between. The germline V gene has CDR1 SGHNT and CDR2 YYREEE (reference sequence). CDR3 DNA sequence: TGTGCCAGCAGGTCGGCCCTGGGCGATTCACCCCTCCACTTT. Translated: CASRSALGDSPLHF.

V is TRBV5-6 and J is TRBJ2-3; 12 positions match TRBD2. The CDR3 is made up of 16 amino acids. From germline, CDR1 is SGHDT and CDR2 YYEEEE. After removal of 4 bases from V and 2 bases from J, the junction contained 5 bases not matched to a gene. CDR3 nucleotides: TGTGCCAGCAGCGGTCGACTAGCGGGGGACACAGATACGCAGTATTTT. It codes for CASSGRLAGDTDTQYF.

The rearrangement uses TRBV3-1 (or the pseudogene TRBV3-2) and TRBJ2-3; TRBD1 matches at 10 bases. Trimming removed 5 bases from V and 4 bases from J; junction bases left unmatched: 9. This CDR3 is 16 amino acids long. Germline CDR1 LGHDT, CDR2 YNNKEL (reference sequence). This CDR3 is CASSNRTGGTADTQYF. Here the CDR3 DNA reads TGTGCCAGCAGCAATAGGACAGGGGGAACGGCAGATACGCAGTATTTT.

This clone has just one count. J is TRBJ2-2 and V is TRBV3-1 (or the pseudogene TRBV3-2); 9 nucleotides line up with TRBD2. Germline V gene lookup returns CDR1 LGHDT and CDR2 YNNKEL (reference sequence). The CDR3 sequence is 18 residues long. V dropped 2 bases and J dropped 4; count of bases not matched to a gene: 11. CDR3 residues: CASSQRVSRGGTTGELFF. The CDR3 DNA reads as TGTGCCAGCAGCCAAAGGGTATCGCGGGGGGGCACCACCGGGGAGCTGTTTTTT.

The chain recombines TRBV4-2 with TRBJ2-2; D possibly corresponds to TRBD2 (6 bases). Germline V gives CDR1 LGHNA, CDR2 YNFKEQ. Trimming removed 4 bases at V and 2 bases at J, with 11 bases between. The CDR3 length is 15 residues. The CDR3 region has the DNA TGTGCCAGCAGCCCCCGAGCGGGCAACACCGGGGAGCTGTTTTTT. It encodes CASSPRAGNTGELFF.

A word on this clone: One end of the junction varies from germline; a read error may be responsible. The DNA of the CDR3 is TGCGCCAGCAGCTTCTGGACAGGGAACGCTGAAGCTTTCTTT. Translation gives CASSFWTGNAEAFF. V is TRBV5-1 and J is TRBJ1-1; TRBD1 aligns across 8 bases. The CDR3 runs to 14 residues. CDR1 SGHRS and CDR2 YFSETQ come from the germline V gene. Drawing the rest from reference TRBV5-1 and TRBJ1-1, the complete variable domain is KAGVTQTPRYLIKTRGQQVTLSCSPISGHRSVSWYQQTPGQGLQFLFEYFSETQRNKGNFPGRFSGRQFSNSRSEMNVSTLELGDSALYLCASSFWTGNAEAFFGQGTRLTVV.

Of note for this clone: Other DNA sequences in this sample translate to the same CDR3. The chain carries TRBV3-1 (or the pseudogene TRBV3-2) and TRBJ1-2; D remains ambiguous. The ends were cut back, 4 bases at V and 7 bases at J, with 7 bases in the middle. CDR3 length: 11 amino acids. The germline CDR1 and CDR2 sequences are LGHDT and YNNKEL (reference sequence). DNA of the CDR3: TGTGCCAGCAGCCGCGGCCGTGGCTACACCTTC. Protein: CASSRGRGYTF.

This clone occurred once. The rearrangement uses TRBV7-9 and TRBJ2-1; 11 nucleotides line up with TRBD1. Per the germline V gene, CDR1 is SEHNR and CDR2 is FQNEAQ (reference sequence). V shed 5 bases and J 10 bases; nucleotides not matched to a gene: 7. The CDR3 totals 14 residues. In nucleotides, the CDR3 is TGTGCCAGCAGCGGTTGGACAGGGGGCAACGAGCAGTTCTTC. It is translated as CASSGWTGGNEQFF.

The CDR3 DNA follows: TGTGCCAGCAGCTTAACTGCGGGGGCCTCCGATACGCAGTATTTT. Translation gives CASSLTAGASDTQYF. The rearrangement joins TRBV7-3 to TRBJ2-3; maybe TRBD2 (7 bases). In germline, CDR1 is SGHTA, CDR2 FQGTGA. The CDR3 consists of 15 residues. Trimming pared 0 bases from V and 6 bases from J, leaving 13 bases between. Using reference TRBV7-3 and TRBJ2-3 for the parts outside the CDR3, the full variable domain is GAGVSQTPSNKVTEKGKYVELRCDPISGHTALYWYRQSLGQGPEFLIYFQGTGAADDSGLPNDRFFAVRPEGSVSTLKIQRTERGDSAVYLCASSLTAGASDTQYFGPGTRLTVL.